This T cell receptor (beta chain) was retrieved from a study of T cell repertoires in cytomegalovirus infection. Across the whole study: CMV epitopes that were recently identified and HLA-C-restricted were used alongside well-studied HLA-B-restricted ones. Matching HLA type and CMV infection were both indicated by public TCR beta signatures.

TCRdb passed the reads through MiXCR, listing each CDR3 protein once. In the table there are around 570,000 distinct CDR3 sequences, just under 40% of which are singletons. Trimming stripped 6 bases from V and 1 base from J, with 3 bases between. Germline loops: CDR1 MNHEY, CDR2 SVGAGI. The CDR3 totals 11 residues. Broader study findings: Cumulative public TCR beta family frequency identified CMV carriers with the relevant HLA. In two of eight donors, the top clonotype was HLA-C-restricted CMV-specific.

Only a few counts were recorded for this clonotype. Antigen specificity is unknown. Sequenced here: cultured PBMCs, sampled from culture after CMV antigen stimulation. The V gene is TRBV6-5, the J gene TRBJ1-1, with D hard to call. The origin of this receptor is a human donor in good health (CMV status not recorded). Some clones in this sample may be carry-over from other donors' samples. CDR3 DNA sequence: TGTGCCAGCAGGAAGAACACTGAAGCTTTCTTT. Its protein product is CASRKNTEAFF.